Listed below are T cell receptor beta chains from one sample, sequenced in a study of CD8+CD57+ T cells in acquired aplastic anemia. TCRdb analysed the reads with MiXCR anew, one entry per CDR3 protein. This sample has 150,000 to 200,000 distinct CDR3 sequences, with about 60% found just once. Sequenced: sorted CD4+, CD8+, or CD8+CD57+ T cells (not recorded which) from PBMCs. The receptors come from a human donor in good health. CDR3s include the opening cysteine and the closing phenylalanine or tryptophan. Fields, in order: J gene, clone size, CDR3 length, D gene, V gene, CDR3 DNA, CDR3 protein. The D gene is left open where the match is weak. Size is stated for part of the rows, as once, few or many counts, or as a class when the clone is expanded.

>TRBJ2-3|.|16|TRBD2|TRBV7-9
TGTGCCAGCAGCTTAAGGTGGACTAGCGAGACAGATACGCAGTATTTT
CASSLRWTSETDTQYF
>TRBJ2-5|.|14|.|TRBV7-3
TGTGCCAGCAGTTATGGCAGGGGTAATCAGCCCCAGTACTTC
CASSYGRGNQPQYF
>TRBJ2-1|.|15|TRBD1|TRBV10-3
TGTGCCATCAACGCGGGACAGGCCTCCTACAATGAGCAGTTCTTC
CAINAGQASYNEQFF
>TRBJ2-2|many|14|.|TRBV29-1
TGCAGCGTTGAAGGACTAGTGAACACCGGGGAGCTGTTTTTT
CSVEGLVNTGELFF
>TRBJ2-5|.|16|TRBD2|TRBV10-3
TGTGCCATCAGTGAGGGTAGCGGGAGAGGAGTTGAGACCCAGTACTTC
CAISEGSGRGVETQYF
>TRBJ2-2|few|13|TRBD2|TRBV7-3
TGTGCCAGCAGCTTGGGAGGGACCGGGGAGCTGTTTTTT
CASSLGGTGELFF
>TRBJ2-3|.|15|.|TRBV9
TGTGCCAGCAGCGCGGCCATGACTAGTACAGATACGCAGTATTTT
CASSAAMTSTDTQYF
>TRBJ2-5|.|16|TRBD2|TRBV7-9
TGTGCCAGCAGCGAGGGGACTAGCGGGAGACAGGAGGCCCAGTACTTC
CASSEGTSGRQEAQYF
>TRBJ1-4|.|14|TRBD1|TRBV7-9
TGTGCCAGCAGCCAACGGACAGGATACGAAAAACTGTTTTTT
CASSQRTGYEKLFF
>TRBJ1-2|.|12|TRBD1|TRBV10-3
TGTGCCATCCAGGGACAGGACTATGGCTACACCTTC
CAIQGQDYGYTF
>TRBJ1-1|.|14|.|TRBV2
TGTGCCAGCAGTGGGTTGACAGAAAACACTGAAGCTTTCTTT
CASSGLTENTEAFF
>TRBJ2-5|many|16|TRBD1|TRBV5-8
TGTGCCAGCAGCTTGTGGGCGACAGGGGACCAAGAGACCCAGTACTTC
CASSLWATGDQETQYF
>TRBJ1-1|.|13|.|TRBV6-5
TGTGCCAGCAGTTATTCTCCTCGCACTGAAGCTTTCTTT
CASSYSPRTEAFF
>TRBJ2-6|.|18|.|TRBV7-9
TGTGCCAGCATCCCTTTGTCAGTAACATCCTCTGGGACCAACGTCCTGACTTTC
CASIPLSVTSSGTNVLTF
>TRBJ2-6|.|15|.|TRBV7-3
TGTGCCAGCAGCTTAACGCCGGTAGGGGCCAACGTCCTGACTTTC
CASSLTPVGANVLTF
>TRBJ1-6|.|12|.|TRBV11-2
TGTGCCAGCAGCGCAGGAGATTCACCCCTCCACTTT
CASSAGDSPLHF
>TRBJ2-1|.|16|.|TRBV19
TGTGCCAGTAGTATAGGGCGGGAACCCTTTTACAATGAGCAGTTCTTC
CASSIGREPFYNEQFF
>TRBJ2-3|once|17|TRBD2|TRBV7-8
TGTGCCAGCAGCTCTTTACTAGCGGGGGTTAGCACAGATACGCAGTATTTT
CASSSLLAGVSTDTQYF
>TRBJ2-3|.|15|TRBD2|TRBV5-1
TGCGCCAGCAGGGCGGGACTAGCGAGCACAGATACGCAGTATTTT
CASRAGLASTDTQYF
>TRBJ2-1|.|16|TRBD1|TRBV19
TGTGCCAGTAGTCCCGGGGACAGGGCAAGTTCCTTCGAGCAGTTCTTC
CASSPGDRASSFEQFF
>TRBJ2-7|.|15|TRBD1|TRBV25-1
TGTGCCAGCAGTTCCCTCCGGGACAGGGTCGACGAGCAGTACTTC
CASSSLRDRVDEQYF
>TRBJ1-5|.|16|TRBD1|TRBV10-3
TGTGCCATCAGCGCGTCGGGACAGACCGTTAATCAGCCCCAGCATTTT
CAISASGQTVNQPQHF
>TRBJ1-2|many|15|TRBD1|TRBV4-3
TGCGCCAGCAGCCATCGGACAGGGAATAACTATGGCTACACCTTC
CASSHRTGNNYGYTF
>TRBJ2-5|few|13|.|TRBV30
TGTGCCTGGAGTTGGCAGGGTGAGGAGACCCAGTACTTC
CAWSWQGEETQYF
>TRBJ2-3|few|13|.|TRBV10-1
TGCGCCAGCATGAAGGACAACACAGATACGCAGTATTTT
CASMKDNTDTQYF
>TRBJ2-7|.|15|TRBD2|TRBV7-9
TGTACCAGCAGCTTAGCGCGGGGGACTAGCTACGAGCAGTACTTC
CTSSLARGTSYEQYF
>TRBJ2-2|many|16|.|TRBV7-8
TGTGCCAGCAGCTTAGGGCAGGGGCTACTCACCGGGGAGCTGTTTTTT
CASSLGQGLLTGELFF
>TRBJ2-1|few|13|.|TRBV10-3
TGTGCCATCAGTGACGGGACGAACAATGAGCAGTTCTTC
CAISDGTNNEQFF
>TRBJ2-7|.|14|TRBD2|TRBV5-6
TGTGCCAGCAGGAAAGCGGGAGGGCCCTACGAGCAGTACTTC
CASRKAGGPYEQYF
>TRBJ2-2|many|16|TRBD2|TRBV2
TGTGCCAGCAGTGATGGACTAGCGCACAACACCGGGGAGCTGTTTTTT
CASSDGLAHNTGELFF
>TRBJ2-1|many|16|.|TRBV19
TGTGCCAGTAGTATAGATCACACAGGGACCTACAATGAGCAGTTCTTC
CASSIDHTGTYNEQFF
>TRBJ2-7|.|14|.|TRBV20-1
TGCAGTGCAGCAGAGGCTAGCCCGCCTTACGAGCAGTACTTC
CSAAEASPPYEQYF
>TRBJ1-1|.|15|.|TRBV20-1
TGCAGTGCTAGAGGGGGAGGAGACATGAACACTGAAGCTTTCTTT
CSARGGGDMNTEAFF
>TRBJ2-3|many|13|.|TRBV30
TGTGCCTGGCTAGCGCCCAGCACAGATACGCAGTATTTT
CAWLAPSTDTQYF
>TRBJ2-3|.|14|TRBD2|TRBV7-2
TGTGCCAGCAGCTCTCATCCTAGCGGGAGGGGCCCACATTTT
CASSSHPSGRGPHF
>TRBJ1-6|.|16|.|TRBV19
TGTGCCAGTAGTATACTACCCGGACCGGATAATTCACCCCTCCACTTT
CASSILPGPDNSPLHF
>TRBJ1-2|once|14|.|TRBV15
TGTGCCACCAGCAGAGATACAGGGAGAGATGGCTACACCTTC
CATSRDTGRDGYTF
>TRBJ1-1|.|13|.|TRBV24-1
TGTGCCACCAGACTAACTGACACCACTGAAGCTTTCTTT
CATRLTDTTEAFF
>TRBJ2-6|few|14|.|TRBV20-1
TGCAGTGCTAGGGGAGCCTCTGGGGCCAACGTCCTGACTTTC
CSARGASGANVLTF
>TRBJ1-2|.|16|TRBD1|TRBV5-6
TGTGCCAGCAGCTTGCCCGCGACAGGGGCAACGGGTGGCTACACCTTC
CASSLPATGATGGYTF
>TRBJ2-1|once|14|TRBD2|TRBV12-3/TRBV12-4
TGTGCCAGCAGCCCGGGACTAGTGAGGAATGAGCAGTTCTTC
CASSPGLVRNEQFF
>TRBJ1-2|.|17|.|TRBV7-9
TGTGCCAGCAGCTTGGCCCCTCCTACAGGGAGGGAAAATGGCTACACCTTC
CASSLAPPTGRENGYTF
>TRBJ1-3|.|13|.|TRBV7-3
TGTGCCAGCAGCGTCACGGGGCTTGGCACCATATATTTT
CASSVTGLGTIYF
>TRBJ2-3|.|14|TRBD2|TRBV15
TGTGCCACCAGCAGCGGGGGGGACACAGATACGCAGTATTTT
CATSSGGDTDTQYF
>TRBJ2-3|.|14|.|TRBV7-3
TGTGCCAGCAGTCTAAGGGGGGGCACAGATACGCAGTATTTT
CASSLRGGTDTQYF
>TRBJ2-5|.|15|.|TRBV24-1
TGCGCCACCAGTGAAACGGGAGCCGACCAAGAGACCCGGTACTTC
CATSETGADQETRYF
>TRBJ2-1|.|12|.|TRBV20-1
TGCAGTGCCCATTACACTAGCTTTGAGCAGTTCTTC
CSAHYTSFEQFF
>TRBJ2-3|.|12|.|TRBV7-2
TGTGCCAGCAGCCCACAGGGAGATACGCAGTATTTT
CASSPQGDTQYF
>TRBJ2-7|.|12|.|TRBV7-8
TGTGCCAGCAGCTTTGGGTACTACGAGCAGTACTTC
CASSFGYYEQYF
>TRBJ1-1|.|15|.|TRBV7-2
TGTGCCAGCAGCTTAGGAACGGGCTTAAACACTGAAGCTTTCTTT
CASSLGTGLNTEAFF
>TRBJ1-5|.|16|TRBD1|TRBV15
TGTGCCACCAGAAGGGACAGCGGTGTGGGCAATCAGCCCCAGCATTTT
CATRRDSGVGNQPQHF
>TRBJ1-5|.|12|TRBD1|TRBV10-2
TGCGCCAGCCCCACAGGGGATCAGCCCCAGCATTTT
CASPTGDQPQHF
>TRBJ2-3|.|19|TRBD2|TRBV9
TGTGCCAGCAGCCCGAGGGGCCAGGGAGCGGGGACTAGCACAGATACGCAGTATTTT
CASSPRGQGAGTSTDTQYF
>TRBJ2-7|.|16|TRBD1|TRBV7-9
TGTGCCAGCAGCTTAACCTGGACAGGCTCGTCCTACGAGCAGTACTTC
CASSLTWTGSSYEQYF